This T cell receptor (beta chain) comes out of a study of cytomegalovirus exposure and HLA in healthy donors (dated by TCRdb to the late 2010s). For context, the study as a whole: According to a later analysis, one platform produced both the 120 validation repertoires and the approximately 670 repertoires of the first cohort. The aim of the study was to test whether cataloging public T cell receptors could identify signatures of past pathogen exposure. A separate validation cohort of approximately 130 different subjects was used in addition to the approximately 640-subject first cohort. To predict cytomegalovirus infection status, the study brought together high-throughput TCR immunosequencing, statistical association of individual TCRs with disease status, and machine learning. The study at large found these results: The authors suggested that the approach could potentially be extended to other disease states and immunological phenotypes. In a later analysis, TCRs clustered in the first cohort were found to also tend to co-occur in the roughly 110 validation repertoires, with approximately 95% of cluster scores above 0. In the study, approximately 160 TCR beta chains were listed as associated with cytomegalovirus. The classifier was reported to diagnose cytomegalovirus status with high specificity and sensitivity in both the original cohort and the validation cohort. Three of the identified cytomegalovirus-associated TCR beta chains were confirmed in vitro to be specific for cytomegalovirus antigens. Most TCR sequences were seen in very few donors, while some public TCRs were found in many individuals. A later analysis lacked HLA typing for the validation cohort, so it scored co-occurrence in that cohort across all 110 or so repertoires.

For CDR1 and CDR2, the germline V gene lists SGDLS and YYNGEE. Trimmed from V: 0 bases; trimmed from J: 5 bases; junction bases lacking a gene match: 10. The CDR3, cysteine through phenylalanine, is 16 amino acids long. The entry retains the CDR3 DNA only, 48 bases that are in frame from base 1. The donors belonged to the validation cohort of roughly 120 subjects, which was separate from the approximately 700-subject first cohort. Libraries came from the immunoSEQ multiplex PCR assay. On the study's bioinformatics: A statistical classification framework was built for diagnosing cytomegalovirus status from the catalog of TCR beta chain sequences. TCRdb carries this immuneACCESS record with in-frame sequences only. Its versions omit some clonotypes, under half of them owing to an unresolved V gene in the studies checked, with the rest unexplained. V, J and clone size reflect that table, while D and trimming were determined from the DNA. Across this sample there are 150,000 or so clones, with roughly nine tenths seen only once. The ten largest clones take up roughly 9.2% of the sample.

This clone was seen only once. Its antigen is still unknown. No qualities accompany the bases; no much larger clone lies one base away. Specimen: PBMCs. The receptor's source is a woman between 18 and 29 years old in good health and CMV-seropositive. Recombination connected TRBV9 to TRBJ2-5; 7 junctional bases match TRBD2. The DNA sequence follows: TGTGCCAGCAGCGTAGAGGGCAGCGGGGTTGGGGAGACCCAGTACTTC. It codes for CASSVEGSGVGETQYF.